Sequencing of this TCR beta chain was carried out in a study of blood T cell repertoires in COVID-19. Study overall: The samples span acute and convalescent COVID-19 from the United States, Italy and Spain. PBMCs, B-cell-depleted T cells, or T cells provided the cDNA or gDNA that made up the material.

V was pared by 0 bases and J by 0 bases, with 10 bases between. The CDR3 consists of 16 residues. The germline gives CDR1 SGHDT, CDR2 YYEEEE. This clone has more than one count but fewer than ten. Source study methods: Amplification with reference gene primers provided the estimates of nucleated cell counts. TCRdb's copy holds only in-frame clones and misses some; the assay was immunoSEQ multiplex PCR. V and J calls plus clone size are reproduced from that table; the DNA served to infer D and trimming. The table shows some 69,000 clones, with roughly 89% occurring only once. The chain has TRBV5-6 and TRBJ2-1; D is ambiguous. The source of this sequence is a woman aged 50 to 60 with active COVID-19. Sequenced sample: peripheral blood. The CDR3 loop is CASSLDRRSSYNEQFF. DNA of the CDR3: TGTGCCAGCAGCTTGGACCGCCGGAGCTCCTACAATGAGCAGTTCTTC.